This TCR beta chain derives from a study of blood T cell repertoires in COVID-19 (dated by TCRdb to about 2020). Looking at the study overall: Samples from collaborators originated in the United States, Italy and Spain and spanned both the acute and convalescent phases of COVID-19. The material from the prospective study consisted of cDNA or gDNA derived from T cells, B-cell-depleted T cells, or PBMCs. Subjects who had been exposed to COVID-19, were actively infected with it, or had recovered from it provided the deeply sampled blood TCRbeta repertoires that made up the dataset. A freely available public database, intended as a resource for researchers studying the immune response to SARS-CoV-2, is where the repertoires were released. The samples were drawn from two sources: the first 160 participants of the ongoing ImmuneRACE study, and 1,000 to 1,500 subjects contributed by 6 global collaborators. A de-identified subject ID, COVID-19 status, age in years and sex were almost always included in the sample metadata. Where available, HLA class I and class II types were taken from metadata supplied by the sample provider and were not determined by assay-based typing.

The CDR3 measures 14 amino acids from cysteine to phenylalanine. Only the CDR3 DNA stays, 42 bases, in frame from base 1. For CDR1 and CDR2, the germline V gene lists SGHTA and FQGTGA. Ends trimmed: V by 4 bases, J by 6 bases; bases unmatched to a gene: 4. Collaborating institutions collected whole blood in K2EDTA tubes following their own protocols. For TCRbeta analysis, collaborators shipped samples in one of three forms: frozen whole blood, isolated PBMCs, or DNA extracted from either of those sample types. Results the study describes overall, beyond this receptor: Clinical and demographic metadata were provided uncurated, with the amount varying by source and participant.

TCRbeta CDR3 regions were amplified from genomic DNA by means of the immunoSEQ Assay, a bias-controlled multiplex PCR. On the authors' methods: The number of nucleated cells in each sample was estimated from the amplification of reference gene primers within the assay. To quantify the absolute abundance of each unique TCRbeta CDR3 rearrangement, sequence reads were collapsed and filtered. Productive Simpson clonality was computed per sample as the square root of Simpson's diversity index over productive rearrangements. This is the immuneACCESS table as TCRdb keeps it, with only in-frame sequences that have V and J called. A part of the clones is gone; compared with another copy, unresolved V genes explain less than half, and the rest is unexplained. V and J calls and clone size are copied from that table; D and trimming were computed from the DNA. This sample is represented by about 110,000 clones; approximately 90% of them were singletons. In total, the top ten clones hold 1.1% of the sample.

In regard to this clone: What antigen it recognizes has not been identified. No much larger clonotype is one base removed from it; base qualities were not supplied.

This clonotype was sampled from a human donor in a cohort sampled during active COVID-19. The chain joins TRBV7-3 to TRBJ2-1, and TRBD1 matches 9 of the central bases. What was sequenced was peripheral blood. The CDR3 region: CASSSTGGGNEQFF. The base sequence is TGTGCCAGCAGCTCGACAGGGGGAGGCAATGAGCAGTTCTTC.